Below, 24 T cell receptor beta chains from the same sample are listed, as sequenced in a study of sequential checkpoint blockade in melanoma. This table comes from immunoSEQ multiplex PCR, and its TCRdb copy is limited to in-frame clones, with some not included. The top ten clones hold more than 15% of a sample with around 11,000 clones, 45% to 60% of them seen once. Treatment in this sample: randomized to nivolumab then ipilimumab (arm A) or the reverse (arm B). Material: CD8+ T cells sorted from blood (inferred from file names), obtained from a patient given nivolumab and ipilimumab in sequence. The source of these receptors is a human donor with melanoma.

The genes are TRBV7-9 and TRBJ1-2; TRBD1 matches 7 bases. V was clipped by 5 bases and J by 6 bases; unmatched bases: 12. The CDR3 length is 15 residues. The V gene's germline CDR1 is SEHNR and CDR2 FQNEAQ (reference sequence). The CDR3 loop reads CASSLGGQMVDGYTF. In nucleotides, the CDR3 is TGTGCCAGCAGCCTAGGGGGACAGATGGTGGATGGCTACACCTTC.

In its sample, this clone was seen a few times. V is TRBV5-4 and J is TRBJ2-1; 11 bases are shared with TRBD2. V dropped 4 bases and J dropped 0; count of bases not matched to a gene: 12. Germline V gene data show CDR1 as SGHNT and CDR2 as YYREEE (reference sequence). CDR3 size: 19 residues. The CDR3 is CASSLSGTSGPSSYNEQFF. The CDR3 DNA reads as TGTGCCAGCAGCCTATCCGGGACTAGCGGACCGAGCTCCTACAATGAGCAGTTCTTC.

The gene calls are TRBV27 and TRBJ1-1; tentatively, D is TRBD1 (5 bases). The V end was cut by 2 bases, the J end by 3 bases, with 7 bases between. There are 13 residues in the CDR3. Germline CDR1 reads MNHEY; CDR2 reads SMNVEV (reference sequence). The CDR3 DNA follows: TGTGCCAGCAGTTTAAGCAGGGACACTGAAGCTTTCTTT. Protein product: CASSLSRDTEAFF.

V is TRBV28 and J is TRBJ2-2; D uncertain. This CDR3 spans 11 amino acids. V was trimmed by 6 bases and J by 6 bases, leaving 5 bases between them. Germline V CDR1 and CDR2: MDHEN, SYDVKM. For the CDR3, the DNA is TGTGCCAGCAGGGCCCCCGGGGAGCTGTTTTTT. Encoded protein: CASRAPGELFF.

J is TRBJ2-7 and V is TRBV4-2; the D gene is possibly TRBD1 (6 bases). V gave up 5 bases and J gave up 2 bases, with 16 bases separating them. CDR1 LGHNA and CDR2 YNFKEQ come from the germline V gene. The CDR3 contains 15 residues. CDR3 residues: CASSEGRDTTYEQYF. The CDR3 nucleotides are TGTGCCAGCAGCGAGGGTAGGGACACTACCTACGAGCAGTACTTC.

The chain has TRBV27 and TRBJ2-7; possible D gene TRBD1, 6 bases. This CDR3 has 13 amino acids. The germline gives CDR1 MNHEY, CDR2 SMNVEV (reference sequence). V was clipped by 2 bases and J by 2 bases, with 7 bases between them. CDR3 bases: TGTGCCAGCAGTTTAGGGGGCCCCTACGAGCAGTACTTC. Protein: CASSLGGPYEQYF.

The chain combines TRBV4-2 with TRBJ1-2, with D hard to call. In germline, CDR1 is LGHNA, CDR2 YNFKEQ. With 4 bases removed from V and 3 bases from J, the gap between germline ends came to 6 bases. The CDR3 is 12 residues long. The CDR3 is CASSLEDYGYTF. In DNA form, the CDR3 reads TGTGCCAGCAGCCTGGAGGACTATGGCTACACCTTC.

In this sample, this clone turned up a few times. A read error may produce the germline difference seen at one junction end. The chain links TRBV7-6 to TRBJ2-7; D perhaps matches TRBD1 (6 bases). Germline V gives CDR1 SGHVS, CDR2 FNYEAQ. The CDR3 length is 14 residues. The CDR3 sequence is CASSLDRRKHEQYF. In nucleotides, the CDR3 is TGTGCCAGCAGTTTAGACAGGCGCAAGCACGAGCAGTACTTC.

CDR3 sequence (DNA): TGTGCCAGCAGACGCGACTCCTACAATGAGCAGTTCTTC. As protein: CASRRDSYNEQFF. This chain connects TRBV27 to TRBJ2-1; D gene ambiguous. V lost 6 bases and J lost 0, with 6 bases in between. Germline CDR1 and CDR2: MNHEY and SMNVEV (reference sequence). CDR3 length: 13 amino acids.

The chain has TRBV4-1 and TRBJ2-1, with 10 positions matching TRBD2. The CDR3 extends over 17 amino acids. From germline, CDR1 is MGHRA and CDR2 YSYEKL. The trim removed 0 bases at V and 1 base at J, leaving 3 bases unmatched. In DNA, the CDR3 is TGCGCCAGCAGCCAAGAGCCACTAGCGGGATCCTACAATGAGCAGTTCTTC. As protein: CASSQEPLAGSYNEQFF.

The chain carries TRBV5-4 and TRBJ2-7; 8 bases agree with TRBD2. This CDR3 comprises 13 residues. V was clipped by 2 bases and J by 2 bases; unmatched bases: 0. The germline CDR1 and CDR2 sequences are SGHNT and YYREEE (reference sequence). CDR3 in amino acids: CASSFSGTYEQYF. CDR3 DNA: TGTGCCAGCAGCTTTAGCGGGACCTACGAGCAGTACTTC.

This clone was detected only a few times. The genes are TRBV4-3 and TRBJ1-2, with a possible D match to TRBD1 (6 bases). The V end was cut by 0 bases, the J end by 8 bases, with 10 bases between. The CDR3 spans 13 residues. Per germline, CDR1 LGHNA and CDR2 YSLEER. The CDR3 is CASSQDRGQGYTF. CDR3 nucleotide sequence: TGCGCCAGCAGCCAAGACAGGGGCCAAGGCTACACCTTC.

The rearrangement joins TRBV25-1 to TRBJ2-5; TRBD2 matches 8 bases. This CDR3 region has 15 residues. The germline V gene encodes CDR1 MGHDK and CDR2 SYGVNS. V shed 1 base, J shed 1 base, and the junction held 2 bases outside the gene matches. CDR3 protein: CASSESTSGQETQYF. CDR3 nucleotides: TGTGCCAGCAGTGAATCAACTAGCGGCCAAGAGACCCAGTACTTC.

The rearrangement links TRBV7-9 to TRBJ1-5; no clear D gene. V gave up 5 bases and J gave up 6 bases, with 8 bases separating them. CDR1 SEHNR and CDR2 FQNEAQ come from the germline V gene (reference sequence). The CDR3 extends over 12 amino acids. The CDR3 region is CASSDTSQPQHF. CDR3 DNA: TGTGCCAGCAGCGACACAAGTCAGCCCCAGCATTTT. The variable domain in full, completed from reference TRBV7-9 and TRBJ1-5, reads DTGVSQNPRHKITKRGQNVTFRCDPISEHNRLYWYRQTLGQGPEFLTYFQNEAQLEKSRLLSDRFSAERPKGSFSTLEIQRTEQGDSAMYLCASSDTSQPQHFGDGTRLSIL.

This clone was seen more than once but under ten times. This sequence joins TRBV25-1 and TRBJ1-3; D gene unclear. V lost 2 bases and J lost 0, with 5 bases in between. CDR1 and CDR2 from the germline V gene are MGHDK and SYGVNS. The CDR3 is 14 amino acids. CDR3 nucleotides: TGTGCCAGCAGTGAACTACTCTCTGGAAACACCATATATTTT. Its protein product is CASSELLSGNTIYF.

This chain joins TRBV5-4 and TRBJ2-7; TRBD2 matches at 11 bases. CDR1 SGHNT and CDR2 YYREEE come from the germline V gene (reference sequence). CDR3 length equals 16 residues. Unmatched junction bases numbered 10, after V lost 4 bases and J lost 4 bases. The CDR3 loop is CASSGGSSGRRYEQYF. DNA for the CDR3: TGTGCCAGCAGCGGCGGGTCTAGCGGGAGGCGGTACGAGCAGTACTTC.

V gene TRBV14 combines with J gene TRBJ2-7; no definite D call. The CDR3 length is 14 residues. Germline CDR1 reads SGHDN; CDR2 reads FVKESK. The germline V and J ends were trimmed by 2 bases and 7 bases, with 15 bases remaining between them. Here the CDR3 reads CASSQFNEIEEQYF. The CDR3 nucleotides are TGTGCCAGCAGCCAATTTAATGAAATAGAGGAGCAGTACTTC.

A few counts support this clone. The rearrangement joins TRBV28 to TRBJ2-5, with D possibly being TRBD1 (6 bases). CDR1 and CDR2 (germline): MDHEN, SYDVKM. The V end lost 2 bases, the J end lost 0 bases, and 10 bases lay between the germline ends. The CDR3 is 15 residues long. The CDR3 is CASSLVWDNQETQYF. CDR3 coding DNA: TGTGCCAGCAGTTTAGTGTGGGACAACCAAGAGACCCAGTACTTC.

The chain is built from TRBV5-6 and TRBJ1-2, with D maybe TRBD1 (5 bases). The V gene lost 4 bases and the J gene lost 5 bases, with 18 bases spanning the gap. The CDR3 is 15 amino acids. Germline V gives CDR1 SGHDT, CDR2 YYEEEE. CDR3: CASSLERRGWYGYTF. CDR3 DNA: TGTGCCAGCAGCCTGGAACGGCGGGGGTGGTATGGCTACACCTTC. Looking up the rest from reference TRBV5-6 and TRBJ1-2 gives the full variable domain: DAGVTQSPTHLIKTRGQQVTLRCSPKSGHDTVSWYQQALGQGPQFIFQYYEEEERQRGNFPDRFSGHQFPNYSSELNVNALLLGDSALYLCASSLERRGWYGYTFGSGTRLTVV.

CDR3 sequence reads: CASSLRGSYEQYF. The CDR3 nucleotides are TGTGCCAGCAGCCTCAGGGGATCCTACGAGCAGTACTTC. The rearrangement joins TRBV5-3 to TRBJ2-7; tentatively, D is TRBD1 (6 bases). TRBV5-3 qualifies as an ORF whose function is uncertain. The CDR3 is 13 residues long. The V end lost 8 bases, the J end lost 1 base, and 13 bases lay between the germline ends.

The chain uses TRBV4-3 and TRBJ2-1; 11 positions match TRBD2. Trimming removed 4 bases from V and 1 base from J; junction bases left unmatched: 15. In germline, CDR1 is LGHNA, CDR2 YSLEER. This CDR3 has 20 residues. The CDR3 region is CASSPRTSGSSLGSYNEQFF. The CDR3 region has the DNA TGCGCCAGCAGCCCTAGAACTAGCGGGAGCTCCTTGGGTTCCTACAATGAGCAGTTCTTC.

The rearrangement uses TRBV7-3 and TRBJ1-1, with 7 bases aligning to TRBD1. V shed 4 bases, J shed 1 base, and the junction held 9 bases outside the gene matches. The CDR3 spans 16 residues. Germline loops: CDR1 SGHTA, CDR2 FQGTGA. The CDR3 DNA is TGTGCCAGCAGCTCGGACCCGGGACAGCCGAACACTGAAGCTTTCTTT. It specifies CASSSDPGQPNTEAFF.

This clone was picked up a small number of times. The rearrangement joins TRBV5-4 to TRBJ2-1; TRBD1 aligns across 10 bases. The CDR3 contains 14 residues. Per germline, CDR1 SGHNT and CDR2 YYREEE (reference sequence). Unmatched junction bases numbered 14, after V lost 10 bases and J lost 10 bases. The CDR3 protein is CAGTRDRGLREQFF. CDR3 coding DNA: TGTGCCGGTACCCGGGACAGGGGTTTAAGGGAGCAGTTCTTC.

CDR3: CASSFVSGELFF. CDR3 nucleotides: TGTGCCAGCAGCTTCGTTTCCGGGGAGCTGTTTTTT. The chain couples TRBV5-6 to TRBJ2-2; D is undetermined. The V gene lost 2 bases and the J gene lost 6 bases, with 5 bases spanning the gap. Per germline, CDR1 SGHDT and CDR2 YYEEEE. CDR3 length equals 12 residues.